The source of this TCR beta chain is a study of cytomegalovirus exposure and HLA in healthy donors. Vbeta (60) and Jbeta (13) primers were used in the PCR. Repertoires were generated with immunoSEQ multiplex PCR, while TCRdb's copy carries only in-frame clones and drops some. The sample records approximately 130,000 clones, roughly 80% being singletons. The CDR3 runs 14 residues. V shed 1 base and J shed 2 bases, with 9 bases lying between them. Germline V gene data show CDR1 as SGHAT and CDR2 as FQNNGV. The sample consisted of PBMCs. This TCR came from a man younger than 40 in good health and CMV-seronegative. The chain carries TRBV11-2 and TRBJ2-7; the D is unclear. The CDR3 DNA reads TGTGCCAGCAGCTTAGTGAGGTTCCCCTACGAGCAGTACTTC. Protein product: CASSLVRFPYEQYF.